The text below deals with one TCR beta chain. Naive CD8 cells comprised CD45RO-negative, CCR7-positively selected cells, excluding terminally differentiated effector memory CD45RA+ cells. Some clones are missing from TCRdb's copy, which holds only in-frame ones; the method was immunoSEQ multiplex PCR. The profile shows approximately 1.9 million clones, roughly 93% of them singletons. The sample comes from a study of shared clonotypes between healthy human individuals. CDR1 and CDR2 (germline): SGDLS, YYNGEE. The V and J ends lost 0 bases and 7 bases respectively, with 7 bases between them. The CDR3 has 12 residues.

The V call is TRBV9, the J call TRBJ1-2; D possibly corresponds to TRBD1 (5 bases). The sequenced material came from naive CD8+ T cells from PBMCs. This receptor was obtained from a man younger than 30 in good health. Some clones in this sample may be carry-over from other donors' samples. Here the CDR3 DNA reads TGTGCCAGCAGCGTAGTGCAGGGTGGCTACACCTTC. Translated, it gives CASSVVQGGYTF.